The source of this T cell receptor beta chain is a study of PD-1 blockade in classical Hodgkin lymphoma. V shed 4 bases and J shed 10 bases, with 14 bases lying between them. In germline, CDR1 is MRHNA, CDR2 SNTAGT. CDR3 length: 13 amino acids. TCRdb's copy holds only in-frame clones and misses some; the assay was immunoSEQ multiplex PCR. The table shows about 27,000 clones, with 72% occurring only once. The time point here: cycle 4 day 1 (C4D1), after 6 weeks of nivolumab. Relapse after autologous stem cell transplantation occurred in every patient, and brentuximab vedotin exposure varied. J is TRBJ2-1 and V is TRBV6-4; no definite D call. The sample here was peripheral blood mononuclear cells (PBMCs), taken before the fourth cycle of nivolumab. The sequence derives from a human donor with classical Hodgkin lymphoma. The CDR3 sequence: CASSGISGSEQFF. The CDR3 DNA sequence: TGTGCCAGCAGTGGGATTAGTGGTTCGGAGCAGTTCTTC.